This T cell receptor beta chain derives from a study of T cells in Graves' hyperthyroidism and ophthalmopathy. Using around 10 ml of fresh peripheral blood, PBMCs were prepared. Losses at the gene ends were 1 base for V and 2 bases for J; bases not matched to a gene: 4. From germline, CDR1 is SGHTA and CDR2 FQGTGA. This CDR3 contains 15 residues. TCR beta CDR3 region amplification was performed from RNA transcripts. The HTBI set primed first-round TCR CDR3 RT-PCR. TCRdb independently ran MiXCR on the multiplex PCR reads; one entry per CDR3 protein. The table lists roughly 130,000 distinct CDR3 sequences, around 20% of them singletons.

This chain uses TRBV7-3 with TRBJ2-5; the match to TRBD1 covers 7 bases. The receptor was derived from a woman in her forties or fifties with Graves' hyperthyroidism that later progressed to Graves' ophthalmopathy. Sequences were obtained from blood. The CDR3 spells CASSLMRGPQETQYF. The CDR3 nucleotides read TGTGCCAGCAGCTTAATGAGGGGGCCTCAAGAGACCCAGTACTTC. Combining the CDR3 with reference TRBV7-3 and TRBJ2-5 gives the whole variable domain GAGVSQTPSNKVTEKGKYVELRCDPISGHTALYWYRQSLGQGPEFLIYFQGTGAADDSGLPNDRFFAVRPEGSVSTLKIQRTERGDSAVYLCASSLMRGPQETQYFGPGTRLLVL.